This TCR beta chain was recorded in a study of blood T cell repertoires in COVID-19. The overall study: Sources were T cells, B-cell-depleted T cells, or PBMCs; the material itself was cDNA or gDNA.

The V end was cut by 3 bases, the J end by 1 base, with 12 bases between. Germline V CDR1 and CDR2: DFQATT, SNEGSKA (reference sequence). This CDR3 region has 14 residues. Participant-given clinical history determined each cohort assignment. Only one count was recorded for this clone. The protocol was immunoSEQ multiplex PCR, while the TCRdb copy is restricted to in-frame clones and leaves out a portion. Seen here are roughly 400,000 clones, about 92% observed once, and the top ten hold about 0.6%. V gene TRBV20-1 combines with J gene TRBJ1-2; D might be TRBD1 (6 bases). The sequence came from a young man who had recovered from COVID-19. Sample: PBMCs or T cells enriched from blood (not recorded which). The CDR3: CSASGTPDNYGYTF. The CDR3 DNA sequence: TGCAGTGCTAGTGGGACACCCGATAACTATGGCTACACCTTC.